This is a list of T cell receptor beta chains from one sample in a study of T cell responses to AZD1222 COVID-19 vaccine. Here immunoSEQ multiplex PCR was the method, and the copy in TCRdb shows in-frame clones only, minus some. The sample holds over 150,000 clones; roughly 90% are singletons and the top ten take 3% to 3.5%. The material was peripheral blood, obtained 28 days after the second AZD1222 dose. These receptors came from an adult who received the AZD1222 COVID-19 vaccine. The CDR3 runs from the conserved cysteine through the conserved F or W. D genes are given only for firm matches. Size tells how often a clone was seen (once, few, many) or the class of an expanded clone, and some rows leave it out.

j_gene,v_gene,d_gene,abundance,CDR3nt,CDR3aa
TRBJ2-7,TRBV28,TRBD1,NA,TGTGCCAGCAGGGGATACAGGGGTTCCTACGAGCAGTACTTC,CASRGYRGSYEQYF
TRBJ1-1,TRBV14,NA,NA,TGTGCCAGCAGCCAAGGATCCGGTCTGGCTTTCTTT,CASSQGSGLAFF
TRBJ2-2,TRBV5-1,NA,NA,TGCGCCAGCAGCGAAGAGACAAGTAACACCGGGGAGCTGTTTTTT,CASSEETSNTGELFF
TRBJ1-2,TRBV11-3,NA,NA,TGTGCCAGCAGCTCCACGGGTCCGGGGGACTATGGCTACACCTTC,CASSSTGPGDYGYTF
TRBJ1-5,TRBV25-1,TRBD1,NA,TGTGCCAGCAGTGAAGGGACAGGAGTTGGCAATCAGCCCCAGCATTTT,CASSEGTGVGNQPQHF
TRBJ1-6,TRBV27,NA,once,TGTGCCAGCAGTCTCCGCACGAATTCACCCCTCCACTTT,CASSLRTNSPLHF
TRBJ2-5,TRBV27,TRBD2,NA,TGTGCCAGCAGACGATCACTAGCGGGAGGGGTTGGGACCCAGTACTTC,CASRRSLAGGVGTQYF
TRBJ2-7,TRBV5-1,NA,NA,TGCGCCAGCAGCCGAGGGAGCTACGAGCAGTACTTC,CASSRGSYEQYF
TRBJ1-2,TRBV6-5,NA,NA,TGTGCCAGCAGTTACTCGTGGCAGTATGGCTACACCTTC,CASSYSWQYGYTF
TRBJ1-3,TRBV19,NA,NA,TGTGCCAGTACCGCGTGGGCGGGTCCGCCTTACTCTGGAAACACCATATATTTT,CASTAWAGPPYSGNTIYF
TRBJ2-7,TRBV5-1,TRBD1,NA,TGCGCCAGCAGCTTGGACAGGGGGAACTACGAGCAGTACTTC,CASSLDRGNYEQYF
TRBJ1-4,TRBV29-1,NA,NA,TGCAGCGTTGAACAGGGGCGCGATGAAAAACTGTTTTTT,CSVEQGRDEKLFF
TRBJ2-7,TRBV7-3,TRBD1,NA,TGTGCCAGCAGACGAACGGTGGGACAGGAACGCCACGAGCAGTACTTC,CASRRTVGQERHEQYF
TRBJ1-3,TRBV7-8,TRBD1,few,TGTGCCAGCAGCTTAGGACAGGGGGGAAACACCATATATTTT,CASSLGQGGNTIYF
TRBJ2-1,TRBV27,NA,NA,TGTGCCAGCAAAACTGGGGGCAATGAGCAGTTCTTC,CASKTGGNEQFF
TRBJ1-2,TRBV28,NA,NA,TGTGCCAGCAGGGGGGCCTATGGCTACACCTTC,CASRGAYGYTF
TRBJ2-7,TRBV6-5,NA,NA,TGTGCCAGCAGCTACTTGAGAGGGTACGAGCAGTACTTC,CASSYLRGYEQYF
TRBJ2-7,TRBV6-5,NA,NA,TGTGCCAGCAGTTTGGTGGGACTCCACTCCTACGAGCAGTACTTC,CASSLVGLHSYEQYF
TRBJ1-6,TRBV28,NA,NA,TGTGCCAGCAGTTTACAAGCGAATAATTCACCCCTCCACTTT,CASSLQANNSPLHF
TRBJ2-5,TRBV5-6,TRBD2,NA,TGTGCCAGCAGCATAAAACTAGCGGGAATCTTCCAAGAGACCCAGTACTTC,CASSIKLAGIFQETQYF
TRBJ2-7,TRBV11-3,NA,NA,TGTGCCAGCAGCTTAGTAGGGACGGCTCACTACGAGCAGTACTTC,CASSLVGTAHYEQYF
TRBJ1-3,TRBV30,NA,NA,TGTGCCTGGACTACCGGGTCTGGTGTAACAAACACCATATATTTT,CAWTTGSGVTNTIYF
TRBJ1-1,TRBV3-1/TRBV3-2,NA,NA,TGTGCCAGCAGCCAGGTTTCAGGCGCGAACACTGAAGCTTTCTTT,CASSQVSGANTEAFF
TRBJ2-7,TRBV6-5,NA,NA,TGTGCCAGCGGCCCCTCCTACGAGCAGTACTTC,CASGPSYEQYF
TRBJ2-7,TRBV19,TRBD1,NA,TGTGCCAGTAGTATCCAGGGGGCATCCTACGAGCAGTACTTC,CASSIQGASYEQYF
TRBJ2-7,TRBV18,TRBD1,NA,TGTGCCAGCTCCAACACCGGGACAGGGGTCTACGAGCAGTACTTC,CASSNTGTGVYEQYF
TRBJ1-1,TRBV11-2,NA,NA,TGTGCCAGCAGCTTCGGTGGACGGAACACTGAAGCTTTCTTT,CASSFGGRNTEAFF
TRBJ2-7,TRBV11-2,TRBD1,NA,TGTGCCAGCAGCTTAGGCAGGGGGTACGAGCAGTACTTC,CASSLGRGYEQYF
TRBJ1-5,TRBV28,TRBD1,NA,TGTGCCAGCAGTTTCTTCACCGGGACAGGGGGACAGCCCCAGCATTTT,CASSFFTGTGGQPQHF
TRBJ2-7,TRBV6-5,TRBD2,NA,TGTGCCAGCAGTTACAGCGGGACGGGCTCCTACGAGCAGTACTTC,CASSYSGTGSYEQYF
TRBJ2-1,TRBV14,TRBD2,NA,TGTGCCAGCAGCCACTGGACTAGCGGATCATACAATGAGCAGTTCTTC,CASSHWTSGSYNEQFF
TRBJ1-4,TRBV5-1,TRBD1,NA,TGCGCCAGCAGCTCAGGGACAGGTGAAAAACTGTTTTTT,CASSSGTGEKLFF
TRBJ1-1,TRBV24-1,NA,NA,TGTGCCACCAGTGAACGGGGGCTGGGCACTGAAGCTTTCTTT,CATSERGLGTEAFF
TRBJ2-3,TRBV5-1,NA,NA,TGCGCCAGCAGCTTGGAAGGGTACACAGATACGCAGTATTTT,CASSLEGYTDTQYF
TRBJ2-2,TRBV28,NA,NA,TGTGCCAGTTTCAGACAGTCCGGGGAGCTGTTTTTT,CASFRQSGELFF
TRBJ2-5,TRBV18,NA,NA,TGTGCCAGCTCACCCGAAGGGGAGACCCAGTACTTC,CASSPEGETQYF
TRBJ2-7,TRBV12-5,TRBD1,NA,TGTGCTAGTGGCTCCGGGACAGGGGTCTACGAGCAGTACTTC,CASGSGTGVYEQYF
TRBJ1-5,TRBV10-3,NA,once,TGTGCCATCAGTGTTGGCCTGAATCAGCCCCAGCATTTT,CAISVGLNQPQHF
TRBJ1-1,TRBV18,NA,NA,TGTGCCAGCTCACCTCAGGGTGTCGGCACTGAAGCTTTCTTT,CASSPQGVGTEAFF
TRBJ1-1,TRBV5-5,NA,once,TGTGCCAGCAGCTTGCAGGTTTGGAGCACTGAAGCTTTCTTT,CASSLQVWSTEAFF
TRBJ2-3,TRBV27,TRBD1,NA,TGTGCCAGCAGTTTATCGTCCGGGACAGGGCCAGATACGCAGTATTTT,CASSLSSGTGPDTQYF
TRBJ1-3,TRBV20-1,NA,NA,TGCAGTGCTAGTTCTGGATCTGGAAACACCATATATTTT,CSASSGSGNTIYF
TRBJ2-3,TRBV7-9,TRBD2,NA,TGTGCCAGCAGCTGGGGACTAGCGGTTACAGATACGCAGTATTTT,CASSWGLAVTDTQYF
TRBJ1-5,TRBV6-5,NA,NA,TGTGCCAGTAAAGGGTCCCCCGGTTTGCCCCAGCATTTT,CASKGSPGLPQHF
TRBJ2-3,TRBV5-1,NA,NA,TGCGCCAGCAGGACAGTAGGGCTAACAGATACGCAGTATTTT,CASRTVGLTDTQYF
TRBJ2-1,TRBV7-8,NA,NA,TGTGCCAGCAGCTTAGTAGTGTTATCCTACAATGAGCAGTTCTTC,CASSLVVLSYNEQFF
TRBJ1-5,TRBV27,NA,NA,TGTGCCACTAAGGGAGGGGCCTCCTATAGCAATCAGCCCCAGCATTTT,CATKGGASYSNQPQHF
TRBJ2-1,TRBV7-2,NA,NA,TGTGCCAGCAGTTTATCAGCTCCCGGAAGGGACTCCTGGGTCTTC,CASSLSAPGRDSWVF
TRBJ2-7,TRBV10-1,NA,NA,TGCGCCAGCAGTGAGTTCCCTCCAGGGGAGCAGTACTTC,CASSEFPPGEQYF
TRBJ1-6,TRBV30,NA,NA,TGTGCCTGGACCCTAAGGCAGGGGTCACCCCTCCACTTT,CAWTLRQGSPLHF
TRBJ2-7,TRBV7-3,NA,NA,TGTGCCAGCAGCCCCTATGGGGATGGCCTAGGGATCCACGAGCAGTACTTC,CASSPYGDGLGIHEQYF
TRBJ2-1,TRBV3-1/TRBV3-2,TRBD2,NA,TGTGCCAGCAGCCCACGACTAGCGGGAGATGGCAATGAGCAGTTCTTC,CASSPRLAGDGNEQFF
TRBJ2-3,TRBV9,NA,NA,TGTGCCAGCAGCGAGAGGGGCCACGGGAGTACAGATACGCAGTATTTT,CASSERGHGSTDTQYF
TRBJ2-3,TRBV5-1,TRBD2,NA,TGCGCCAGCAGCTTGGAGACTAGCGGCACAGATACGCAGTATTTT,CASSLETSGTDTQYF
TRBJ1-5,TRBV2,NA,NA,TGTGCCAGCAGCAACCCCGGGATCGGGCAGCCCCAGCATTTT,CASSNPGIGQPQHF
TRBJ2-7,TRBV6-5,NA,NA,TGTGCCAGCAGTTACTTGGGCCCCTACGAGCAGTACTTC,CASSYLGPYEQYF
TRBJ1-2,TRBV7-3,NA,once,TGTGCCAGCAGCTTAACGGGACTCAGGGGCTACACCTTC,CASSLTGLRGYTF
TRBJ1-1,TRBV27,TRBD1,NA,TGTGCCAGCAGTTTGCCGGGACAGATGAACACTGAAGCTTTCTTT,CASSLPGQMNTEAFF
TRBJ1-4,TRBV5-1,NA,NA,TGCGCCAGCAGCCTGGGCGGAGAAAAACTGTTTTTT,CASSLGGEKLFF